The 32 T cell receptor beta chains in this list originate from one sample, sequenced in a study of T cells in Graves' hyperthyroidism and ophthalmopathy. Using RNA transcripts as the source, TCR beta CDR3 regions were amplified. A first-round RT-PCR of the TCR CDR3 used the HTBI primer set. MiXCR, run by TCRdb on the multiplex PCR reads, gives a single entry per CDR3 protein. The data contain around 190,000 distinct CDR3 sequences, approximately 15% of them singletons. The specimen was blood. Receptors were obtained from a woman aged 50 to 65 with Graves' hyperthyroidism.

This clonotype was counted at least ten times. The chain employs TRBV7-9 and TRBJ2-7; no clear D. Per germline, CDR1 SEHNR and CDR2 FQNEAQ (reference sequence). The CDR3 runs to 14 residues. The ends were cut back, 2 bases at V and 1 base at J, with 9 bases in the middle. CDR3 in amino acids: CASSLTPGSYEQYF. The CDR3 nucleotides are TGTGCCAGCAGCTTAACCCCAGGATCCTACGAGCAGTACTTC.

In this sample, this clonotype turned up many times. The genes are TRBV5-1 and TRBJ1-1; weak D call: TRBD1 (6 bases). CDR1 is SGHRS, CDR2 YFSETQ, per germline. There are 14 residues in the CDR3. With 3 bases removed from V and 5 bases from J, the gap between germline ends came to 14 bases. The CDR3 DNA sequence: TGCGCCAGCAGCTCTCACAGGGACGGGACTGAAGCTTTCTTT. It codes for CASSSHRDGTEAFF.

The chain uses TRBV7-8 and TRBJ2-7, with a tentative D call TRBD2 (5 bases). V shed 2 bases and J shed 7 bases, with 18 bases lying between them. Germline V gene lookup returns CDR1 SGHVS and CDR2 FQNEAQ. The CDR3 loop spans 15 amino acids. CDR3 loop: CASSLTRVTVEEQYF. The CDR3, as DNA: TGTGCCAGCAGCTTAACGAGGGTAACAGTGGAGGAGCAGTACTTC.

Only a few counts were recorded for this clonotype. The rearrangement joins TRBV9 to TRBJ1-2; tentative D call: TRBD1 (6 bases). CDR1 and CDR2 from the germline V gene are SGDLS and YYNGEE. V was trimmed by 3 bases and J by 4 bases, leaving 16 bases between them. The CDR3 has 15 amino acids. The CDR3 is CASSGHPRDTYGYTF. CDR3 in DNA: TGTGCCAGCAGCGGCCACCCACGGGACACCTATGGCTACACCTTC.

This clonotype was counted many times. V usage is TRBV3-1 and J usage is TRBJ2-7; 7 bases map to TRBD2. Trimming took 3 bases from V and 3 from J; bases not matched to a gene: 11. The V gene's germline CDR1 is LGHDT and CDR2 YNNKEL (reference sequence). This CDR3 has 16 residues. The DNA for the CDR3 is TGTGCCAGCAGCCATCCCACTTGGCGGGGGAGCTACGAGCAGTACTTC. This translates into CASSHPTWRGSYEQYF.

CDR3 nucleotides: TGTGCCAGCAGCTTATTGGGCGTGCTTGGGAACCAAGAGACCCAGTACTTC. It is translated as CASSLLGVLGNQETQYF. The rearrangement uses TRBV7-9 and TRBJ2-5; D gene ambiguous. Germline CDR1 reads SEHNR; CDR2 reads FQNEAQ (reference sequence). Trimming stripped 2 bases from V and 0 bases from J, with 16 bases between. CDR3 length: 17 amino acids.

This clonotype was observed a handful of times. This chain links TRBV5-6 with TRBJ1-2; 9 positions match TRBD1. Germline loops: CDR1 SGHDT, CDR2 YYEEEE. The J segment lost 8 bases and the V segment lost 4 bases, leaving 9 bases of the junction unmatched. CDR3 length: 14 residues. The CDR3 sequence is CASSKDNRGHGYTF. CDR3 coding DNA: TGTGCCAGCAGCAAGGATAACAGGGGGCACGGCTACACCTTC.

This clonotype appeared a single time. V usage is TRBV12-3 or TRBV12-4 and J usage is TRBJ1-2, with D hard to call. Trimming cost V 3 bases and J 3 bases, with 11 bases left between them. The CDR3 is 14 residues long. Here the CDR3 DNA reads TGTGCCAGCAGTTTCTCGGGAATTCACTATGGCTACACCTTC. Its translation: CASSFSGIHYGYTF.

In its sample, this clonotype was seen a few times. A much larger clone differs by one base, so this may be a read error. The rearrangement links TRBV20-1 to TRBJ2-7; D call uncertain. The CDR3 has 10 residues. Germline CDR1 is DFQATT and CDR2 is SNEGSKA (reference sequence). The V end lost 2 bases, the J end lost 3 bases, and 2 bases lay between the germline ends. In DNA form, the CDR3 reads TGCAGTGCTAGAAACTACGAGCAGTACTTC. It encodes CSARNYEQYF.

This clonotype was recorded many times. The chain couples TRBV7-2 to TRBJ2-3, with 9 positions matching TRBD2. The CDR3 length is 15 residues. The V gene end was trimmed by 3 bases and the J gene end by 1 base; junction bases not matched to a gene: 2. Germline CDR1 reads SGHTA; CDR2 reads FQGNSA. The CDR3 DNA is TGTGCCAGCAGCTTTCGCGGGGGGGGCACAGATACGCAGTATTTT. Protein: CASSFRGGGTDTQYF.

This clonotype was counted at least ten times. The V and J genes are TRBV2 and TRBJ1-1; D gene uncertain. V lost 7 bases and J lost 0, with 9 bases in between. The CDR3 extends over 13 amino acids. CDR1 is SNHLY and CDR2 is FYNNEI in the germline V gene. The CDR3 here is CASTDGMNTEAFF. The DNA for the CDR3 is TGTGCCAGCACCGACGGAATGAACACTGAAGCTTTCTTT.

This clonotype showed up many times. The chain recombines TRBV6-1 with TRBJ1-5; 10 nucleotides line up with TRBD1. The CDR3 is 15 amino acids. Unmatched junction bases numbered 6, after V lost 6 bases and J lost 4 bases. The germline CDR1 and CDR2 sequences are MNHNS and SASEGT. The CDR3 loop reads CASRRDRGENQPQHF. CDR3 in DNA: TGTGCCAGCAGGCGGGACAGGGGAGAGAATCAGCCCCAGCATTTT.

This clonotype was counted a few times. The chain is built from TRBV4-1 and TRBJ1-1; 9 bases fit TRBD1. The CDR3 totals 16 residues. V trimming: 2 bases; J trimming: 5 bases; junction bases outside the gene matches: 9. CDR1 is MGHRA, CDR2 YSYEKL, per germline. This CDR3 reads CASSQSLTTGGTEAFF. Here the CDR3 DNA reads TGCGCCAGCAGCCAATCCCTCACGACAGGGGGAACTGAAGCTTTCTTT.

This clonotype has a count of ten or more. The chain carries TRBV11-2 and TRBJ1-1; 7 bases line up with TRBD1. The J segment lost 4 bases and the V segment lost 2 bases, leaving 1 base of the junction unmatched. The CDR3 loop spans 13 amino acids. Germline V CDR1 and CDR2: SGHAT, FQNNGV. The CDR3 sequence: CASSLWTGTEAFF. As DNA, the CDR3 is TGTGCCAGCAGCTTATGGACAGGCACTGAAGCTTTCTTT.

This chain joins TRBV19 and TRBJ2-3; weak D call: TRBD2 (7 bases). Germline V gene lookup returns CDR1 LNHDA and CDR2 SQIVND (reference sequence). The length of the CDR3 is 15 residues. Deletions cut 5 bases from V and 2 bases from J, with 14 bases between. The CDR3 DNA follows: TGTGCCAGTAGTTCCCAGCGGGGACACACAGATACGCAGTATTTT. Its protein product is CASSSQRGHTDTQYF.

This clonotype has at least ten counts. The chain carries TRBV18 and TRBJ1-2, with 7 bases that match TRBD1. The V gene's germline CDR1 is KGHSH and CDR2 LQKENI. V was pared by 5 bases and J by 3 bases, with 3 bases of the junction left unmatched. This CDR3 has 13 residues. For the CDR3, the DNA is TGTGCCAGCTCATCTGACAGGGACTATGGCTACACCTTC. Translation gives CASSSDRDYGYTF.

There are many counts of this clonotype. The V and J genes are TRBV19 and TRBJ1-5, with 9 bases lining up with TRBD1. J was trimmed by 6 bases and V by 6 bases; bases with no gene match: 6. The CDR3 runs to 14 residues. Germline lookup yields CDR1 LNHDA and CDR2 SQIVND (reference sequence). The CDR3 loop reads CASSRGQGGQPQHF. The CDR3 nucleotides are TGTGCCAGTAGCAGGGGACAGGGTGGTCAGCCCCAGCATTTT.

The rearrangement uses TRBV27 and TRBJ1-6, with 8 bases lining up with TRBD1. The CDR3 extends over 14 amino acids. Germline loops: CDR1 MNHEY, CDR2 SMNVEV (reference sequence). The V and J ends lost 7 bases and 7 bases, in that order; junction bases with no gene match: 6. The CDR3, as DNA: TGTGCCAGCACCACGACAGGGGCCAATTCACCCCTCCACTTT. The encoded protein is CASTTTGANSPLHF.

This chain uses TRBV12-3 or TRBV12-4 with TRBJ2-2; tentative D call: TRBD1 (5 bases). The V end was cut by 3 bases, the J end by 9 bases, with 11 bases between. This CDR3 is built from 13 residues. The CDR3 is CASSFSREWELFF. The CDR3 region has the DNA TGTGCCAGCAGTTTTTCCAGGGAATGGGAGCTGTTTTTT.

The J gene is TRBJ2-7, the V gene TRBV20-1, with 7 positions matching TRBD2. CDR1 and CDR2 from the germline V gene are DFQATT and SNEGSKA (reference sequence). CDR3 length: 14 residues. Unmatched junction bases numbered 12, after V lost 3 bases and J lost 7 bases. The CDR3 DNA reads TGCAGTGCTAGTTCGAGCGGGACGGTGGGGGAGCAGTACTTC. As protein: CSASSSGTVGEQYF.

Comments on this clonotype: This may stem from a read error, because a much larger clone lies one nucleotide away. The chain recombines TRBV3-1 with TRBJ2-2; TRBD2 aligns across 7 bases. Germline lookup yields CDR1 LGHDT and CDR2 YNNKEL (reference sequence). The CDR3 sequence is 15 residues long. The CDR3 coding sequence is TGTCCCAGCAGCCTGTCGGGACTATTCACCGGGGAGCTGTTTTTT. Its translation is CPSSLSGLFTGELFF. The variable domain in full, with the rest retrieved from reference TRBV3-1 and TRBJ2-2, is DTAVSQTPKYLVTQMGNDKSIKCEQNLGHDTMYWYKQDSKKFLKIMFSYNNKELIINETVPNRFSPKSPDKAHLNLHINSLELGDSAVYFCPSSLSGLFTGELFFGEGSRLTVL.

The chain recombines TRBV6-1 with TRBJ1-5, with D possibly being TRBD1 (5 bases). Germline V gene data show CDR1 as MNHNS and CDR2 as SASEGT. This CDR3 spans 15 amino acids. Between the trimmed V and J ends, which lost 6 bases and 0 bases, there was a span of 12 bases. The CDR3 loop reads CASSSQGISNQPQHF. In DNA, the CDR3 is TGTGCCAGCAGCTCCCAGGGAATTAGCAATCAGCCCCAGCATTTT.

In this sample, this clonotype turned up a few times. The rearrangement joins TRBV5-5 to TRBJ1-2; D might be TRBD1 (5 bases). V lost 4 bases and J 3 bases, leaving 25 bases between the germline ends. The CDR3 loop spans 18 amino acids. Germline V gene data show CDR1 as SGHKS and CDR2 as YYEKEE (reference sequence). CDR3 sequence reads: CASSPGRRGEGLDYGYTF. The CDR3 nucleotides are TGTGCCAGCAGCCCCGGCCGGCGGGGGGAGGGATTAGACTATGGCTACACCTTC.

This clonotype was recorded at least ten times. The chain employs TRBV9 and TRBJ2-7; 9 bases are a match to TRBD1. J lost 5 bases, V lost 4 bases, and 10 bases had no gene match. From germline, CDR1 is SGDLS and CDR2 YYNGEE. The CDR3 is made up of 15 amino acids. The CDR3 reads CASSLSPGTGNEQYF. CDR3 coding DNA: TGTGCCAGCAGCCTCAGTCCCGGGACAGGGAACGAGCAGTACTTC.

This clonotype was seen ten or more times. The chain is built from TRBV29-1 and TRBJ1-6; TRBD1 is a possible D gene (6 bases). V lost 7 bases to trimming and J lost 13 bases, with 17 bases between them. Germline loops: CDR1 SQVTM, CDR2 ANQGSEA. The CDR3 covers 12 residues. The CDR3 DNA follows: TGCAGCGCCAGGGGTTTTAGGGTTCCCCTCCACTTT. Translating gives CSARGFRVPLHF.

This chain links TRBV3-1 with TRBJ1-2, with 7 bases lining up with TRBD1. Trimming took 1 base from V and 4 from J; bases not matched to a gene: 6. Looked up from germline, CDR1 is LGHDT and CDR2 is YNNKEL (reference sequence). The CDR3 runs to 15 residues. The CDR3 region is CASSQGGGAPYGYTF. CDR3 DNA: TGTGCCAGCAGCCAAGGAGGGGGCGCACCCTATGGCTACACCTTC. Based on the CDR3 plus reference TRBV3-1 and TRBJ1-2, the full variable domain is DTAVSQTPKYLVTQMGNDKSIKCEQNLGHDTMYWYKQDSKKFLKIMFSYNNKELIINETVPNRFSPKSPDKAHLNLHINSLELGDSAVYFCASSQGGGAPYGYTFGSGTRLTVV.

This clonotype was observed a few times. V and J are TRBV18 and TRBJ1-1; 7 bases match TRBD1. Germline trimming cut 5 bases from V and 3 bases from J; bases unmatched to any gene: 3. This CDR3 spans 13 amino acids. Germline assignment: CDR1 KGHSH and CDR2 LQKENI. The CDR3 DNA reads as TGTGCCAGCTCAGACAGGGAAGACACTGAAGCTTTCTTT. Protein product: CASSDREDTEAFF.

This clonotype was found many times. The chain carries TRBV2 and TRBJ1-1; 8 bases fit TRBD1. With 1 base clipped from V and 0 bases from J, the junction kept 13 bases outside the gene matches. CDR3 length: 19 amino acids. Germline assignment: CDR1 SNHLY and CDR2 FYNNEI. Here the CDR3 DNA reads TGTGCCAGCAGTGAAGTCGGGACAGGACTAGCCCTAATGAACACTGAAGCTTTCTTT. This sequence encodes CASSEVGTGLALMNTEAFF.

This clonotype came up many times. Written as DNA, the CDR3 is TGTGCCAGCAGCTTAAGGGGGGCGACAGGGTACCAAGAGACCCAGTACTTC. Protein product: CASSLRGATGYQETQYF. The chain couples TRBV7-9 to TRBJ2-5; D perhaps matches TRBD1 (7 bases). Germline CDR1 reads SEHNR; CDR2 reads FQNEAQ (reference sequence). V was pared by 2 bases and J by 0 bases, with 16 bases between. The CDR3 contains 17 residues. The variable domain in full, with the rest retrieved from reference TRBV7-9 and TRBJ2-5, is DTGVSQNPRHKITKRGQNVTFRCDPISEHNRLYWYRQTLGQGPEFLTYFQNEAQLEKSRLLSDRFSAERPKGSFSTLEIQRTEQGDSAMYLCASSLRGATGYQETQYFGPGTRLLVL.

This clonotype has a count of ten or more. The chain employs TRBV11-2 and TRBJ1-3; possibly TRBD1 for D (6 bases). CDR3 length: 15 residues. Trimming left V 6 bases short and J 1 base short, with 13 bases between. Germline CDR1 reads SGHAT; CDR2 reads FQNNGV. CDR3 residues: CASSLWGASGNTIYF. The CDR3 nucleotides read TGTGCCAGCAGTCTCTGGGGGGCATCTGGAAACACCATATATTTT.

V is TRBV2 and J is TRBJ2-1, with 13 bases fitting TRBD2. J lost 8 bases, V lost 4 bases, and 5 bases had no gene match. Germline V CDR1 and CDR2: SNHLY, FYNNEI. The CDR3 contains 15 residues. This chain's CDR3 is CASSAQLAGGDEQFF. The CDR3 DNA is TGTGCCAGCAGTGCTCAACTAGCGGGAGGGGATGAGCAGTTCTTC. Looking up the rest from reference TRBV2 and TRBJ2-1 gives the full variable domain: EPEVTQTPSHQVTQMGQEVILRCVPISNHLYFYWYRQILGQKVEFLVSFYNNEISEKSEIFDDQFSVERPDGSNFTLKIRSTKLEDSAMYFCASSAQLAGGDEQFFGPGTRLTVL.

In this sample, this clonotype turned up a few times. The V call is TRBV5-6, the J call TRBJ1-1; D not certain. Trimming pared 0 bases from V and 3 bases from J, leaving 15 bases between. This CDR3 comprises 16 residues. From germline, CDR1 is SGHDT and CDR2 YYEEEE. The CDR3 region has the DNA TGTGCCAGCAGCTTGGCCCGCTCGGCGGATCACACTGAAGCTTTCTTT. It codes for CASSLARSADHTEAFF.